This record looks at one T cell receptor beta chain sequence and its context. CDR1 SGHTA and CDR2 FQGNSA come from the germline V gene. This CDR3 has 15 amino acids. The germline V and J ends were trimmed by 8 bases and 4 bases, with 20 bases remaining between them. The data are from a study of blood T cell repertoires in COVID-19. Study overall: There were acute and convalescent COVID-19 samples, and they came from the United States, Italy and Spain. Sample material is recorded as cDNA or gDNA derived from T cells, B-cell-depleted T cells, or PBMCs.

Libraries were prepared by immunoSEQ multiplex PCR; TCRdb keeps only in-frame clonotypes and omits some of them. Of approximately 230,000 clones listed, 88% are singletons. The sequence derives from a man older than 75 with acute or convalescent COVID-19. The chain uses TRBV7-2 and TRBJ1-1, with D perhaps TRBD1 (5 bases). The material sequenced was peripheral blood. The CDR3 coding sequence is TGTGCCAGCTGCCTTTTCCAGGGTTGTAGCACTGAAGCTTTCTTT. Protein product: CASCLFQGCSTEAFF.